The clone carrying this T cell receptor (beta chain) was seen only once. J gave up 8 bases and V 6 bases, and 4 bases lay outside the gene matches. The V gene's germline CDR1 is MNHEY and CDR2 SMNVEV (reference sequence). There are 13 residues in the CDR3. The data are from a study of blood T cell repertoires in COVID-19. Background on the study: PBMCs, B-cell-depleted T cells, or T cells provided the cDNA or gDNA that made up the material.

Assignment of participants to cohorts was predicated upon participant-reported clinical history. Recovered Cohort 3 donors showed two negative PCRs, clearance, or symptom resolution. Clones were read by immunoSEQ multiplex PCR, and TCRdb kept only the in-frame ones, dropping some. The repertoire includes roughly 160,000 clones, roughly four fifths of them detected once, and approximately 12% sits in the top ten. The rearrangement links TRBV27 to TRBJ1-6, with 7 bases lining up with TRBD1. The TCR comes from a man between 50 and 59 years old who had recovered from COVID-19. Sequencing was done on a sample of PBMCs or T cells enriched from blood (not recorded which). The CDR3 nucleotides read TGTGCCAGCAGGGACAGGTGGGATTCACCCCTCCACTTT. Translation gives CASRDRWDSPLHF.